A single sample is the source of the 28 T cell receptor beta chains below, sequenced in a study of blood T cell repertoires in COVID-19 (TCRdb year 2020). Libraries were prepared through the immunoSEQ multiplex PCR assay. This immuneACCESS table, as held by TCRdb, lists in-frame sequences with V and J called but not all clones. Of the missing ones, under half trace to an unresolved V gene in checked studies; the others have no known cause. The table for this sample lists approximately 72,000 clones; over 80% of them were counted only once. The leading ten clones occupy around a sixth of the sample. The specimen sequenced was peripheral blood. These receptors were taken from a woman older than 75 with acute or convalescent COVID-19.

The gene calls are TRBV5-5 and TRBJ1-3; TRBD1 aligns across 7 bases. CDR1 is SGHKS and CDR2 is YYEKEE in the germline V gene (reference sequence). Trimming removed 4 bases from V and 0 bases from J; junction bases left unmatched: 10. The CDR3 totals 17 residues. CDR3 region: CASSRAVGQSSGNTIYF. As DNA, the CDR3 is TGTGCCAGCAGCCGGGCCGTGGGACAGAGCTCTGGAAACACCATATATTTT.

V gene TRBV4-1 combines with J gene TRBJ1-2; TRBD1 agrees at 7 bases. The CDR3 extends over 14 amino acids. The V segment lost 3 bases and the J segment 6 bases; nucleotides outside the gene matches: 7. Germline CDR1 and CDR2: MGHRA and YSYEKL. The CDR3 coding sequence is TGCGCCAGCAGCCAGGAGGGGGCTGAGGATGGCTACACCTTC. This encodes CASSQEGAEDGYTF.

The CDR3, as DNA: TGCGCCAGCCGAAATGAGTCTGGGACAATCTCCTACGAGCAGTACTTC. Its protein product is CASRNESGTISYEQYF. The chain is built from TRBV10-1 and TRBJ2-7, with a possible D match to TRBD1 (6 bases). The germline V and J ends were trimmed by 8 bases and 0 bases, with 20 bases remaining between them. The germline CDR1 and CDR2 sequences are WNHNN and SYGVQD (reference sequence). The CDR3 runs to 16 residues.

This sequence joins TRBV4-1 and TRBJ2-7; weak D call: TRBD1 (5 bases). The CDR3 is 14 residues long. Trimming took 0 bases from V and 2 from J, leaving 8 bases between them. Per the germline V gene, CDR1 is MGHRA and CDR2 is YSYEKL. CDR3 in DNA: TGCGCCAGCAGCCAAGAGGGGCCGACCTACGAGCAGTACTTC. Translating gives CASSQEGPTYEQYF.

The gene calls are TRBV30 and TRBJ1-2, with D possibly TRBD1 on 5 matching bases. CDR3 length equals 15 residues. Germline lookup yields CDR1 GTSNPN and CDR2 SVGIG (reference sequence). Trimming removed 0 bases from V and 2 bases from J, with 13 bases in between. CDR3 amino acids: CAWSVKGGGNYGYTF. DNA of the CDR3: TGTGCCTGGAGTGTTAAGGGTGGGGGGAACTATGGCTACACCTTC. Full variable domain (outside the CDR3, taken from reference TRBV30 and TRBJ1-2): SQTIHQWPATLVQPVGSPLSLECTVEGTSNPNLYWYRQAAGRGLQLLFYSVGIGQISSEVPQNLSASRPQDRQFILSSKKLLLSDSGFYLCAWSVKGGGNYGYTFGSGTRLTVV.

The V call is TRBV6-5, the J call TRBJ1-5, with a tentative D call TRBD1 (5 bases). CDR1 is MNHEY, CDR2 SVGAGI, per germline. The CDR3 consists of 13 residues. V was clipped by 6 bases and J by 4 bases, with 10 bases between them. The CDR3 DNA is TGTGCCAGCAGGAAGCAGGGTAATCAGCCCCAGCATTTT. Its translation is CASRKQGNQPQHF.

The chain has TRBV25-1 and TRBJ1-5; D is unresolved. V was clipped by 5 bases and J by 0 bases, with 5 bases between them. Germline CDR1 and CDR2: MGHDK and SYGVNS. CDR3 size: 13 residues. CDR3 amino acids: CASSLGSNQPQHF. Here the CDR3 DNA reads TGTGCCAGCAGTCTCGGTAGCAATCAGCCCCAGCATTTT.

This clone came up once. This rearrangement joins TRBV19 to TRBJ1-4, with no clear D. CDR3 length: 13 residues. Trimming shortened V by 8 bases and J by 5 bases, and 12 bases separated the two germline ends. Germline CDR1 is LNHDA and CDR2 is SQIVND (reference sequence). The DNA for the CDR3 is TGTGCCAGTGGTAGGTCGAGAAATGAAAAACTGTTTTTT. This encodes CASGRSRNEKLFF. Using reference TRBV19 and TRBJ1-4 for the parts outside the CDR3, the full variable domain is DGGITQSPKYLFRKEGQNVTLSCEQNLNHDAMYWYRQDPGQGLRLIYYSQIVNDFQKGDIAEGYSVSREKKESFPLTVTSAQKNPTAFYLCASGRSRNEKLFFGSGTQLSVL.

This clone was seen a handful of times. This chain joins TRBV30 and TRBJ2-7; maybe TRBD2 (6 bases). Trimming stripped 1 base from V and 2 bases from J, with 12 bases between. Looked up from germline, CDR1 is GTSNPN and CDR2 is SVGIG (reference sequence). This CDR3 is 14 amino acids long. CDR3 sequence: CAWSALGGAYEQYF. As DNA, the CDR3 is TGTGCCTGGAGTGCCCTTGGAGGGGCCTACGAGCAGTACTTC.

The chain joins TRBV5-1 to TRBJ1-4, with 10 bases fitting TRBD1. V gave up 3 bases and J gave up 5 bases; unmatched junction bases: 1. Germline V gene data show CDR1 as SGHRS and CDR2 as YFSETQ. The CDR3 has 14 amino acids. The CDR3 DNA sequence: TGCGCCAGCAGCTCGGGACAGGGGAATGAAAAACTGTTTTTT. As protein: CASSSGQGNEKLFF. The entire variable domain, with the rest obtained from reference TRBV5-1 and TRBJ1-4, is as follows: KAGVTQTPRYLIKTRGQQVTLSCSPISGHRSVSWYQQTPGQGLQFLFEYFSETQRNKGNFPGRFSGRQFSNSRSEMNVSTLELGDSALYLCASSSGQGNEKLFFGSGTQLSVL.

This clone was found many times. The chain employs TRBV11-2 and TRBJ1-5, with 10 bases fitting TRBD1. Per the germline V gene, CDR1 is SGHAT and CDR2 is FQNNGV. V lost 4 bases, J lost 5 bases, and 5 bases stayed unmatched. The CDR3 is made up of 15 amino acids. CDR3 in amino acids: CASSSGTGVDQPQHF. Written as DNA, the CDR3 is TGTGCCAGCAGCTCCGGGACAGGGGTTGATCAGCCCCAGCATTTT.

The chain couples TRBV18 to TRBJ2-3, with D perhaps matching TRBD1 (5 bases). This CDR3 is 14 amino acids long. CDR1 and CDR2 from the germline V gene are KGHSH and LQKENI. The V and J ends lost 5 bases and 3 bases respectively, with 12 bases between them. As DNA, the CDR3 is TGTGCCAGCTCATCGCGCAGGGCGACAGATACGCAGTATTTT. This translates into CASSSRRATDTQYF.

This clone was seen only once. The chain has TRBV18 and TRBJ2-7; TRBD2 aligns across 7 bases. J gave up 6 bases and V 1 base, and 3 bases lay outside the gene matches. CDR3 size: 13 residues. The germline V gene has CDR1 KGHSH and CDR2 LQKENI. CDR3 sequence (DNA): TGTGCCAGCTCACCACTACTAGCGTCCGAGCAGTACTTC. Amino acid sequence: CASSPLLASEQYF.

This chain joins TRBV7-3 and TRBJ1-1; D might be TRBD1 (6 bases). Per the germline V gene, CDR1 is SGHTA and CDR2 is FQGTGA. The CDR3 extends over 14 amino acids. Trimming took 2 bases from V and 1 from J, leaving 8 bases between them. CDR3 DNA: TGTGCCAGCAGCTTAGGGGGGGCGAACACTGAAGCTTTCTTT. Translation: CASSLGGANTEAFF. Drawing the rest from reference TRBV7-3 and TRBJ1-1, the complete variable domain is GAGVSQTPSNKVTEKGKYVELRCDPISGHTALYWYRQSLGQGPEFLIYFQGTGAADDSGLPNDRFFAVRPEGSVSTLKIQRTERGDSAVYLCASSLGGANTEAFFGQGTRLTVV.

V usage is TRBV15 and J usage is TRBJ2-7, with D tentatively TRBD1 (6 bases). V was pared by 0 bases and J by 1 base, with 13 bases between. CDR1 is LNHNV, CDR2 YYDKDF, per germline (reference sequence). The CDR3 length is 16 residues. DNA of the CDR3: TGTGCCACCAGCAGAGATTTGGGGGCAGTATCCTACGAGCAGTACTTC. The encoded protein is CATSRDLGAVSYEQYF.

The CDR3 reads CASSASGRIDNEQFF. DNA for the CDR3: TGTGCCAGCAGCGCCAGCGGGAGAATCGACAATGAGCAGTTCTTC. This rearrangement joins TRBV9 to TRBJ2-1, with 8 bases matching TRBD2. Germline CDR1 reads SGDLS; CDR2 reads YYNGEE. The CDR3 length is 15 residues. The J segment lost 5 bases and the V segment lost 3 bases, leaving 7 bases of the junction unmatched.

The rearrangement uses TRBV7-3 and TRBJ1-2; D uncertain. This CDR3 is 14 amino acids long. The V end was cut by 5 bases, the J end by 2 bases, with 12 bases between. Germline lookup yields CDR1 SGHTA and CDR2 FQGTGA. The CDR3 nucleotides are TGTGCCAGCAGCAGAGGGTCCCTAAACTATGGCTACACCTTC. Its protein is CASSRGSLNYGYTF.

This chain connects TRBV27 to TRBJ1-6, with D hard to call. The CDR3 is made up of 16 amino acids. Germline loops: CDR1 MNHEY, CDR2 SMNVEV (reference sequence). V shed 2 bases and J shed 11 bases, with 19 bases lying between them. CDR3 sequence reads: CASSLNGRLTTAPLHF. The DNA for the CDR3 is TGTGCCAGCAGTTTAAACGGCAGGTTAACGACGGCACCCCTCCACTTT.

V is TRBV11-2 and J is TRBJ1-2; 7 positions match TRBD1. The CDR3 covers 14 residues. The ends lost 5 bases at V and 4 bases at J; junction bases unmatched: 7. From germline, CDR1 is SGHAT and CDR2 FQNNGV. CDR3 amino acids: CASSRDGQAYGYTF. The CDR3 DNA reads as TGTGCCAGCAGCCGGGACGGACAGGCCTATGGCTACACCTTC.

This clone was picked up a small number of times. This chain connects TRBV5-1 to TRBJ2-1; 8 bases are a match to TRBD1. V shed 4 bases and J 9 bases; nucleotides not matched to a gene: 12. The CDR3 totals 15 residues. From germline, CDR1 is SGHRS and CDR2 YFSETQ. The DNA for the CDR3 is TGCGCCAGCAGCCAAGGGACAGGTGACGTAGGTGAGCAGTTCTTC. Protein: CASSQGTGDVGEQFF.

The CDR3 nucleotides read TGTGCCTGGAGTGTTTATTTATGGGCTAGCGGGAAGCCAGATACGCAGTATTTT. This encodes CAWSVYLWASGKPDTQYF. V is TRBV30 and J is TRBJ2-3; 9 nucleotides agree with TRBD2. V lost 0 bases and J lost 4; bases outside the gene matches: 14. From germline, CDR1 is GTSNPN and CDR2 SVGIG (reference sequence). The CDR3 runs to 18 residues.

The rearrangement uses TRBV5-1 and TRBJ2-5; 10 nucleotides match TRBD2. V trimming: 1 base; J trimming: 4 bases; junction bases outside the gene matches: 16. The germline gives CDR1 SGHRS, CDR2 YFSETQ. The CDR3 covers 19 residues. Here the CDR3 DNA reads TGCGCCAGCAGCTTGACGGTAGCGGGAGGCTCCGGGGTAGGAGAGACCCAGTACTTC. Its protein product is CASSLTVAGGSGVGETQYF.

The V and J genes are TRBV5-4 and TRBJ2-3, with TRBD2 matching 9 bases. Germline trimming cut 2 bases from V and 4 bases from J; bases unmatched to any gene: 2. Germline assignment: CDR1 SGHNT and CDR2 YYREEE (reference sequence). This CDR3 is 14 amino acids long. CDR3 loop: CASSLGTSSDTQYF. The CDR3 bases are TGTGCCAGCAGCTTAGGGACTAGCTCAGATACGCAGTATTTT.

The rearrangement uses TRBV6-5 and TRBJ1-5; 7 bases line up with TRBD1. The CDR3 runs to 15 residues. The trim removed 4 bases at V and 0 bases at J, leaving 3 bases unmatched. Germline V CDR1 and CDR2: MNHEY, SVGAGI. The CDR3 region has the DNA TGTGCCAGCAGTTCGACAGGGATTAGCAATCAGCCCCAGCATTTT. Translating it yields CASSSTGISNQPQHF.

In nucleotides, the CDR3 is TGCAGCGTTGAAGATCTTCCTAGCCGAAGCACAGATACGCAGTATTTT. It translates to CSVEDLPSRSTDTQYF. J is TRBJ2-3 and V is TRBV29-1; possible D gene TRBD2, 5 bases. Trimming removed 0 bases from V and 0 bases from J, with 13 bases in between. The CDR3 has 16 amino acids. Germline V gives CDR1 SQVTM, CDR2 ANQGSEA.

The V gene is TRBV13, the J gene TRBJ2-3; TRBD1 matches at 9 bases. This CDR3 has 15 residues. Germline CDR1 reads PRHDT; CDR2 reads FYEKMQ (reference sequence). Trimming took 2 bases from V and 4 from J; bases not matched to a gene: 4. The CDR3 loop reads CASSLRTGVADTQYF. CDR3 nucleotides: TGTGCCAGCAGCTTACGGACAGGGGTAGCAGATACGCAGTATTTT.

CDR3 nucleotide sequence: TGTGCCAGCAGTTACTGGACAGGGAGGGGAGCTGAAGCTTTCTTT. This codes for CASSYWTGRGAEAFF. The chain employs TRBV6-5 and TRBJ1-1; 8 bases align to TRBD1. The ends lost 1 base at V and 6 bases at J; junction bases unmatched: 7. This CDR3 comprises 15 residues. From germline, CDR1 is MNHEY and CDR2 SVGAGI.

V and J are TRBV7-9 and TRBJ2-7; 12 bases fit TRBD2. CDR1 and CDR2 (germline): SEHNR, FQNEAQ (reference sequence). V was pared by 0 bases and J by 5 bases, with 8 bases of the junction left unmatched. The length of the CDR3 is 17 residues. The CDR3 loop reads CASSLAPQTSGGNEQYF. The CDR3 nucleotides are TGTGCCAGCAGCTTAGCCCCTCAGACTAGCGGGGGAAACGAGCAGTACTTC.